This TCR beta chain derives from a study of blood T cell repertoires in COVID-19. The CDR3 length is 14 residues. CDR1 and CDR2 from the germline V gene are MNHEY and SMNVEV (reference sequence). With 4 bases removed from V and 5 bases from J, the gap between germline ends came to 15 bases. Repertoires were generated with immunoSEQ multiplex PCR, while TCRdb's copy carries only in-frame clones and drops some. This sample has about 31,000 clones, with 89% found just once. The V gene is TRBV27, the J gene TRBJ2-7; D possibly corresponds to TRBD1 (6 bases). The sample comprised peripheral blood. This receptor was taken from a woman in her thirties or forties with active or convalescent COVID-19. The CDR3 is CASSSRHRVDEQYF. As DNA, the CDR3 is TGTGCCAGCAGTTCCCGGCACAGGGTCGACGAGCAGTACTTC.